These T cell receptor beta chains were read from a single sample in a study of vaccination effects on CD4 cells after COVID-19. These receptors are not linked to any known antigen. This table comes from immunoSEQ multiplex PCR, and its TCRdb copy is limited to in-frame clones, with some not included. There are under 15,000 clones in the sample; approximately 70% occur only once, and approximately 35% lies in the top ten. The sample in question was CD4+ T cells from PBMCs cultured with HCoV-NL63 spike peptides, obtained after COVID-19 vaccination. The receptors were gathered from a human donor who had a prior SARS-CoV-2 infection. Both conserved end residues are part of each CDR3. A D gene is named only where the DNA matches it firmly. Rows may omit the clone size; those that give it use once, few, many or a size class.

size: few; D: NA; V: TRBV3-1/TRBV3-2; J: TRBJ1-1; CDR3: CASSQEVNTEAFF; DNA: TGTGCCAGCAGCCAAGAGGTAAATACTGAAGCTTTCTTT
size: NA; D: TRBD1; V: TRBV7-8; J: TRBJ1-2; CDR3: CASSPTLPDRARINYGYTF; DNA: TGTGCCAGCAGCCCCACGTTACCGGACAGGGCGAGAATTAACTATGGCTACACCTTC
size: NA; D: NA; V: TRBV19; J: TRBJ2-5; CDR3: CASSSSLGETQYF; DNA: TGTGCCAGTAGTTCGAGCTTAGGAGAGACCCAGTACTTC
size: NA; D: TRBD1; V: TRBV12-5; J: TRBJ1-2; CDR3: CASVRDSGYGYTF; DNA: TGTGCTAGTGTAAGGGACAGTGGTTATGGCTACACCTTC
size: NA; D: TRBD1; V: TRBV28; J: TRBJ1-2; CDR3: CASSLLAPGQGAYGYTF; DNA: TGTGCCAGCAGTTTATTAGCCCCGGGACAGGGGGCCTATGGCTACACCTTC
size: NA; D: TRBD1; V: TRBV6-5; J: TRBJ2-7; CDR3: CASRQGTYEQYF; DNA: TGTGCCAGCAGACAGGGGACCTACGAGCAGTACTTC
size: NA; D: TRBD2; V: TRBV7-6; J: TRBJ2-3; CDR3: CASSSGTMVSRDTQYF; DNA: TGTGCCAGCAGCTCCGGGACTATGGTTAGTAGGGATACGCAGTATTTT
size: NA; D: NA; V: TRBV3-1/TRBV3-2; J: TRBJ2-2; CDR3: CASSQTTSGELFF; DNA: TGTGCCAGCAGCCAAACAACGTCAGGGGAGCTGTTTTTT
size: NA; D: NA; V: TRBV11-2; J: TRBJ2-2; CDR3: CASSPVGGAGELFF; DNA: TGTGCCAGCAGCCCCGTCGGAGGGGCCGGGGAGCTGTTTTTT
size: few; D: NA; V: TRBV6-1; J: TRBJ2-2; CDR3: CASIRDLRNTGELFF; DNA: TGTGCCAGCATTCGGGACCTACGAAACACCGGGGAGCTGTTTTTT
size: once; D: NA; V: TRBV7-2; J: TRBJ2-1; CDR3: CASSFYPEGFGEQFF; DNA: TGTGCCAGCAGCTTTTACCCGGAGGGATTCGGTGAGCAGTTCTTC
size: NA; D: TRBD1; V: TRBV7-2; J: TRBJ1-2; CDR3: CASSPDRQSYGYTF; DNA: TGTGCCAGCAGCCCGGACAGGCAGTCCTATGGCTACACCTTC
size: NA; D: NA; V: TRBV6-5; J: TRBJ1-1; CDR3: CASRNNRNTEAFF; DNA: TGTGCCAGCAGGAATAACAGGAACACTGAAGCTTTCTTT
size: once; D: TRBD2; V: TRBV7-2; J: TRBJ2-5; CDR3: CASSLEASGQETQYF; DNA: TGTGCCAGCAGCTTAGAGGCTAGCGGACAAGAGACCCAGTACTTC
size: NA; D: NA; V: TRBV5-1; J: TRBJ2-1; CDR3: CASSPHSSYNEQFF; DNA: TGCGCCAGCAGCCCTCACAGCTCCTACAATGAGCAGTTCTTC
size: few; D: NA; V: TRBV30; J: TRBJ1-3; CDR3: CAWSSYSGNTIYF; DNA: TGTGCCTGGAGTTCTTACTCTGGAAACACCATATATTTT
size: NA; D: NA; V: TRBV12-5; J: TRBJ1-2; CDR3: CASGQGLGGYTF; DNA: TGTGCTAGTGGCCAGGGGTTGGGTGGCTACACCTTC
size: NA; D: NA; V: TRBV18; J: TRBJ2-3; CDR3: CASSTRGPSTDTQYF; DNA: TGTGCCAGCTCAACTCGCGGGCCTAGCACAGATACGCAGTATTTT
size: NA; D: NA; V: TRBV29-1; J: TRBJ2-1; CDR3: CSVEEDFYNEQFF; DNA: TGCAGCGTTGAAGAGGATTTCTACAATGAGCAGTTCTTC
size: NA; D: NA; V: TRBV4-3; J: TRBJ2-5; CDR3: CASSLFPGNQETQYF; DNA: TGCGCCAGCAGCCTTTTTCCCGGGAATCAAGAGACCCAGTACTTC
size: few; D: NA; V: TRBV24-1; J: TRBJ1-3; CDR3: CATSEGGQFSGNTIYF; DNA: TGTGCCACCAGTGAGGGTGGACAGTTCTCTGGAAACACCATATATTTT
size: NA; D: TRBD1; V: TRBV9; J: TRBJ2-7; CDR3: CASSTGQGAYEQYF; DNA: TGTGCCAGCAGCACTGGACAGGGGGCCTACGAGCAGTACTTC
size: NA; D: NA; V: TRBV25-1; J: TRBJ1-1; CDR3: CASRSLGGEGTEAFF; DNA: TGTGCCAGCAGATCCCTCGGGGGGGAGGGCACTGAAGCTTTCTTT
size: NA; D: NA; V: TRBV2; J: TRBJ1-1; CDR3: CASSVALGTEAFF; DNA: TGTGCCAGCAGTGTGGCCTTGGGGACTGAAGCTTTCTTT
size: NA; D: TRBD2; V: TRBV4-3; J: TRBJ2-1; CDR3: CASSQDTAGAAYEQFF; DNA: TGCGCCAGCAGCCAAGATACAGCGGGAGCGGCATATGAGCAGTTCTTC
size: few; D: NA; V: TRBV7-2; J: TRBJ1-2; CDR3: CASSSTWADYGYTF; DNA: TGTGCCAGCAGCTCCACGTGGGCAGACTATGGCTACACCTTC
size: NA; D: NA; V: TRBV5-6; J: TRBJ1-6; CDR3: CASSLSWDLGNSPLHF; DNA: TGTGCCAGCAGCTTGAGCTGGGATCTCGGCAATTCACCCCTCCACTTT
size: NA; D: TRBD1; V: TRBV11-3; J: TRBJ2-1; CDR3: CASSFHSGSGGRYGNEQFF; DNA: TGTGCCAGCAGCTTCCACTCGGGATCAGGGGGACGTTACGGCAATGAGCAGTTCTTC
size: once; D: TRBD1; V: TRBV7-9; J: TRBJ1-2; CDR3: CASSSRFRQGYGYTF; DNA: TGTGCCAGCAGCTCTCGCTTCAGACAGGGCTATGGCTACACCTTC
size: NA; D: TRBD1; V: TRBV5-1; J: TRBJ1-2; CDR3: CASSHGTDYGYTF; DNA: TGCGCCAGCAGCCACGGGACAGACTATGGCTACACCTTC
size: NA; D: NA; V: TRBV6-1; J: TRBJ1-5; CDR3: CASSDSYSNQPQHF; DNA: TGTGCCAGCAGTGACAGCTATAGCAATCAGCCCCAGCATTTT
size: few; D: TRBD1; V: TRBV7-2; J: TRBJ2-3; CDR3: CASSLKTGGWADTQYF; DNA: TGTGCCAGCAGCTTAAAAACAGGGGGGTGGGCAGATACGCAGTATTTT
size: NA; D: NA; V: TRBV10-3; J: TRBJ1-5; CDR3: CAISESNNRGFEGPQHF; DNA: TGTGCCATCAGTGAGTCGAATAACAGAGGGTTTGAAGGGCCCCAGCATTTT
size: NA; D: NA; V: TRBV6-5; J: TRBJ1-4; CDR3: CASRGVLATNEKLFF; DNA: TGTGCCAGCAGAGGGGTGCTTGCAACTAATGAAAAACTGTTTTTT
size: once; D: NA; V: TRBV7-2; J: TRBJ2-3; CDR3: CASSSPGSTDTQYF; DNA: TGTGCCAGCAGCTCTCCGGGTAGCACAGATACGCAGTATTTT
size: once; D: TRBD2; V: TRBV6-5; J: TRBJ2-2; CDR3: CASSRTRSNTGELFF; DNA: TGTGCCAGCTCCCGGACTAGGTCGAACACCGGGGAGCTGTTTTTT
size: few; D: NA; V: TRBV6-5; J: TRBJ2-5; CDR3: CATRVSGQETQYF; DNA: TGTGCCACCAGAGTGAGCGGTCAAGAGACCCAGTACTTC